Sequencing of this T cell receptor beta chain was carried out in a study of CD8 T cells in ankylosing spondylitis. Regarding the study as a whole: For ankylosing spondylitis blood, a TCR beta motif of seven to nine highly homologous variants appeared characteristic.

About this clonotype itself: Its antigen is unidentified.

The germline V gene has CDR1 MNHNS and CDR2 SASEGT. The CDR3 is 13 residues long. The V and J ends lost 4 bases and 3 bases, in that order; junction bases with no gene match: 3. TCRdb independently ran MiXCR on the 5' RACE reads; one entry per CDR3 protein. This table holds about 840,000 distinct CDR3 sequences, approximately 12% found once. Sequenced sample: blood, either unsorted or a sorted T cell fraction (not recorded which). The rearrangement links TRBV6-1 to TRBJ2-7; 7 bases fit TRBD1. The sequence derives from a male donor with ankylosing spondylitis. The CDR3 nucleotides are TGTGCCAGCAGTGTCGGGACAGTCTACGAGCAGTACTTC. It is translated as CASSVGTVYEQYF.